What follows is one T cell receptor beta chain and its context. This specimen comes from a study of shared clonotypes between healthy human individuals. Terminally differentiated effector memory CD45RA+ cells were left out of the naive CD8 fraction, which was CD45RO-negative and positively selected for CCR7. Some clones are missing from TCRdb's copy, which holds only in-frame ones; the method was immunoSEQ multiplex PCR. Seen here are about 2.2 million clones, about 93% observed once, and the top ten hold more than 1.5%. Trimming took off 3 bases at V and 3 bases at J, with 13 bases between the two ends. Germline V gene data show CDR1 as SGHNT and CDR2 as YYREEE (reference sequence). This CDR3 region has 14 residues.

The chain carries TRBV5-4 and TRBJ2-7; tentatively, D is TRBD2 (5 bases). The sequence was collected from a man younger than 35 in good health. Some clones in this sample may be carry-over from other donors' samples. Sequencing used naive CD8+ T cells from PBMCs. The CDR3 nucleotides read TGTGCCAGCAGCTCAAGCGGCATCCTCTACGAGCAGTACTTC. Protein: CASSSSGILYEQYF.